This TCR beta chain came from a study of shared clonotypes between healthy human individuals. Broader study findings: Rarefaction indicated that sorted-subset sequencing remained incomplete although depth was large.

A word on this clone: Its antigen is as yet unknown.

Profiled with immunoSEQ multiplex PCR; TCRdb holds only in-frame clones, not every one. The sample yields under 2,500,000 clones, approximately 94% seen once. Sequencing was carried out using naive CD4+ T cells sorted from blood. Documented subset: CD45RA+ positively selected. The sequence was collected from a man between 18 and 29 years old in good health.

CDR3 DNA sequence: TGTGCCAGCAGCAGGGAGGGGGCGTTGTCCTACGAGCAGTACTTC. Encoded protein: CASSREGALSYEQYF. The chain joins TRBV5-4 to TRBJ2-7; D possibly matches TRBD1 or TRBD2 (7 bases each). V dropped 4 bases and J dropped 1 base, with 15 bases sitting between them. CDR1 and CDR2 (germline): SGHNT, YYREEE (reference sequence). The CDR3 length is 15 residues.